The entry below gives a single T cell receptor beta chain sequence along with its context. Its antigen is unknown. CDR3 length: 14 residues. V was cut by 7 bases and J by 2 bases, with 9 bases left in between. CDR1 and CDR2 from the germline V gene are MRHNA and SNTAGT. The sample belongs to a study of CD4 T cells in relation to SARS-CoV-2 and coronaviruses. Clones were sequenced by immunoSEQ multiplex PCR, and TCRdb holds only the in-frame ones, with some missing. Of more than 25,000 clones in the sample, around three quarters are singletons; the top ten hold roughly 14%. Unexposed donor CD4+ T cells date from about 2010-2019, before the COVID-19 pandemic. The cells were cultured for approximately ten days before CD4+ T cells were isolated.

Sequenced input: CD4+ T cells from PBMCs, cultured in vitro. The rearrangement links TRBV6-4 to TRBJ2-6; TRBD2 might be the D (5 bases). This TCR came from a human donor in good health. Here the CDR3 reads CASTKEAGANVLTF. CDR3 bases: TGTGCCAGCACCAAGGAGGCTGGGGCCAACGTCCTGACTTTC.